The 8 T cell receptor beta chains below were found in one sample sequenced in a study of T cells after yellow fever vaccination. Each CDR3 protein is one row after TCRdb ran MiXCR on the 5' RACE reads. The sample contains hundreds of thousands of distinct CDR3 sequences, around 20% of which appear only once. The material was PBMCs, obtained before the yellow fever booster vaccination. The receptors originated from a man between 18 and 35 years old who received the YFV17D yellow fever vaccine.

The genes are TRBV6-6 and TRBJ2-7; D is undetermined. V gave up 0 bases and J gave up 2 bases, with 14 bases separating them. The germline gives CDR1 MNHNY, CDR2 SVGAGI (reference sequence). The CDR3 totals 16 residues. The CDR3 spells CASSYSKSSIPYEQYF. The CDR3 nucleotides are TGTGCCAGCAGTTACTCGAAATCTTCGATACCCTACGAGCAGTACTTC.

The chain combines TRBV24-1 with TRBJ2-3; tentatively, D is TRBD2 (5 bases). Trimming pared 4 bases from V and 3 bases from J, leaving 7 bases between. The CDR3 spans 13 residues. CDR1 KGHDR and CDR2 SFDVKD come from the germline V gene. CDR3: CATSEEGTDTQYF. CDR3 bases: TGTGCCACCAGTGAAGAGGGAACAGATACGCAGTATTTT.

The V gene is TRBV6-5, the J gene TRBJ1-2, with 8 nucleotides matching TRBD1. In germline, CDR1 is MNHEY, CDR2 SVGAGI. This CDR3 comprises 14 residues. Unmatched junction bases numbered 9, after V lost 4 bases and J lost 8 bases. The CDR3: CASSFGQGQGGYTF. In DNA form, the CDR3 reads TGTGCCAGCAGTTTCGGACAGGGTCAGGGGGGCTACACCTTC.

The chain is built from TRBV11-2 and TRBJ2-3, with D uncertain. This CDR3 comprises 15 residues. Germline values: CDR1 SGHAT, CDR2 FQNNGV. Trimming took off 2 bases at V and 4 bases at J, with 13 bases between the two ends. In DNA form, the CDR3 reads TGTGCCAGCAGCTTAAAGGGAAGGGCACCAGATACGCAGTATTTT. Translated, it gives CASSLKGRAPDTQYF.

This clonotype has only a few counts. The rearrangement joins TRBV4-1 to TRBJ2-2; D may be TRBD1 (6 bases). CDR3 length: 15 amino acids. The V end lost 4 bases, the J end lost 8 bases, and 17 bases lay between the germline ends. Germline assignment: CDR1 MGHRA and CDR2 YSYEKL. The CDR3 nucleotides read TGCGCCAGCAGCCCTCGCGGACAGTTCGGAGGGGAGCTGTTTTTT. It translates to CASSPRGQFGGELFF.

V usage is TRBV7-2 and J usage is TRBJ1-2; 8 bases are a match to TRBD1. The germline gives CDR1 SGHTA, CDR2 FQGNSA. The CDR3 loop spans 14 amino acids. With V trimmed by 0 bases and J by 3 bases, 0 bases remained unmatched. The CDR3 spells CASSLADRDYGYTF. The DNA for the CDR3 is TGTGCCAGCAGCTTAGCGGACAGGGACTATGGCTACACCTTC.

This clonotype was picked up a small number of times. This sequence joins TRBV12-3 or TRBV12-4 and TRBJ1-1; no firm D call. The CDR3 loop spans 14 amino acids. With 6 bases removed from V and 5 bases from J, the gap between germline ends came to 16 bases. The CDR3, as DNA: TGTGCCAGCAGCAAGCTGGCTCCGGGGACTGAAGCTTTCTTT. Its protein product is CASSKLAPGTEAFF.

The J gene is TRBJ2-5, the V gene TRBV25-1, with 7 positions matching TRBD1. V shed 1 base and J 2 bases; nucleotides not matched to a gene: 4. The CDR3 sequence is 15 residues long. CDR1 and CDR2 (germline): MGHDK, SYGVNS. CDR3 amino acids: CASSELDRLQETQYF. The CDR3 bases are TGTGCCAGCAGTGAATTGGACAGGCTTCAAGAGACCCAGTACTTC.